This T cell receptor beta chain was recovered during a study of identical twins (dated by TCRdb to 2016 to 2017). In the study overall: TCR alpha and beta repertoires from monozygotic twins, unrelated adults of various ages and cord blood were deep-sequenced to test whether fetal clonotypes persist. Replicate twin experiments were performed at different times using different library preparation protocols to rule out contamination.

The CDR3 numbers 16 residues from cysteine through phenylalanine. Solely the CDR3 DNA is kept, with 48 bases framed from the first base. After removal of 1 base from V and 8 bases from J, the junction retains 8 bases not matched to a gene. As encoded in the germline V gene, CDR1 is KGHDR while CDR2 is SFDVKD. In its sample, this clonotype was seen a few times. Its cognate antigen has yet to be identified. No base quality information exists; no much larger clone differs at one position. What the research found in general, with its limitations: Compared with coincidental sharing between unrelated individuals, out-of-frame TCR alpha sequences shared between twins had an excess of sequences with low generation probability. Because the same donors could not be followed over many years, the conclusions depended on cross-sectional statistical analysis. Invariant T cells such as MAIT and iNKT could partly confound zero-insertion analyses, though diverse VJ usage argued against this for most clonotypes. The excess sharing between twins in beta out-of-frame sequences was weaker because fewer shared sequences reduced the signal-to-noise ratio. Abundant cord blood beta clonotypes carried fewer insertions; young adult naive repertoires showed a weaker similar trend, while memory repertoires showed none. Out-of-frame TCR alpha sharing in monozygotic twins was systematically underestimated by recombination models, whereas sharing between unrelated individuals was in agreement with the recombination models.

Receptor libraries were prepared by 5' RACE. For sequencing, an Illumina HiSeq 2000 was employed. Template switching added a universal primer binding site, and the final cDNA carried a unique molecular identifier that allowed TCR cDNA molecules to be counted accurately. Specific primers in the conserved constant-segment region were used to synthesize first-strand cDNA for TCR alpha and beta chains. To control for contamination, each cDNA library was double barcoded with a SMART-Mk sample barcode plus Illumina barcodes. TruSeq adapter sequences and Illumina sample barcodes were added in two successive PCR steps. TCR alpha and beta cDNA libraries were sequenced on the Illumina HiSeq platform with custom primers. As for how the authors treated the data: Unique molecular identifiers were extracted from raw reads with MiGEC, and CDR3 positions were determined with MiXCR. For each individual, recombination models were inferred using an EM algorithm with the repgenHMM and IGoR tools. The analysis of shared clonotypes was done with the tcR package in R, with sharing normalized by the product of cloneset sizes. Out-of-frame nonproductive sequences were analyzed to study raw recombination free of thymic and clonal selection effects. TCRdb handled the public reads itself, with Q25 trimming in fastp and clone calling in MiXCR, and kept productive beta chains. Each entry merges the rows of one CDR3 protein and shows their most common DNA and genes. The authors' filters were not applied to this entry. Across this sample there are around 490,000 distinct CDR3 sequences, with roughly 15% seen only once. Around 0.4% of the sample is in the top ten clones.

Every donor in the study was a healthy Caucasian. The twin cohort consisted of three pairs of female monozygotic twins, all aged 18 to 29 years. Positive isolation kits from Invitrogen were used to isolate the CD4+ and CD8+ T cell populations. In addition, the sample was reused for a study of yellow fever vaccine responses in identical twins. As the second study states: According to the authors, the vaccine-induced T cell response in identical twins seemed to be partly convergent and partly specific to each individual. Focusing on identical twins, the study followed the T cell clones that responded to the vaccine, and did so with precision.

The sequence joins TRBV24-1 to TRBJ2-1, with 9 bases in between that match TRBD2. The sequence came from a woman younger than 30 in good health. Sequenced sample: CD4+ T cells sorted from blood. The sequenced DNA is TGTGCCACCAGTGATTTCCCAGCGGGGGGTGGGGATGAGCAGTTCTTC. It translates as CATSDFPAGGGDEQFF.